The 28 T cell receptor beta chains listed next were all sequenced from one sample in a study of control samples from healthy donors and cancer patients. Measured with immunoSEQ multiplex PCR; TCRdb has only the in-frame clones, and not every one. The sample includes around 110,000 clones, around 90% of them seen just once. The material sequenced was blood. The receptors were sampled from a woman in her seventies in good health.

The chain employs TRBV5-6 and TRBJ1-1; no clear D gene. This CDR3 contains 14 residues. Trimming took 0 bases from V and 2 from J, leaving 8 bases between them. The V gene's germline CDR1 is SGHDT and CDR2 YYEEEE. CDR3 in DNA: TGTGCCAGCAGCTTGGCCTGGGCAAACACTGAAGCTTTCTTT. Translating it yields CASSLAWANTEAFF.

V usage is TRBV5-6 and J usage is TRBJ1-2; 8 nucleotides line up with TRBD1. This CDR3 spans 14 amino acids. Germline trimming cut 4 bases from V and 8 bases from J; bases unmatched to any gene: 10. Germline lookup yields CDR1 SGHDT and CDR2 YYEEEE. As DNA, the CDR3 is TGTGCCAGCAGCACTGTCCAGGGGGCGGAAGGCTACACCTTC. It specifies CASSTVQGAEGYTF.

The chain couples TRBV9 to TRBJ2-2; 12 positions agree with TRBD2. CDR1 SGDLS and CDR2 YYNGEE come from the germline V gene. V trimming: 3 bases; J trimming: 5 bases; junction bases outside the gene matches: 5. The CDR3 runs to 16 residues. This CDR3 reads CASSASGGAGTGELFF. CDR3 nucleotide sequence: TGTGCCAGCAGCGCTAGCGGGGGGGCCGGAACCGGGGAGCTGTTTTTT.

The chain links TRBV10-3 to TRBJ2-7; TRBD2 agrees at 7 bases. V dropped 7 bases and J dropped 3; count of bases not matched to a gene: 6. CDR3 length: 13 amino acids. The germline V gene has CDR1 ENHRY and CDR2 SYGVKD. The CDR3: CAIKFGGGYEQYF. The DNA for the CDR3 is TGTGCCATCAAATTTGGCGGGGGCTACGAGCAGTACTTC.

V gene TRBV21-1 combines with J gene TRBJ2-5; the table's D gene call, TRBD2, was not cross checked with the DNA. TRBV21-1 is deemed a pseudogene. The CDR3 contains 16 residues. CDR3 DNA: TGTGCCAGCAGCAAACAGCGGGGGGGGCCCCAAGAGACCCAGTACTTC. It encodes CASSKQRGGPQETQYF.

The chain employs TRBV2 and TRBJ1-6; D remains unclear. The CDR3 has 14 residues. V gave up 7 bases and J gave up 1 base, with 8 bases separating them. The germline gives CDR1 SNHLY, CDR2 FYNNEI. The CDR3 DNA follows: TGTGCCAGCACGTCGAGTTCCTATAATTCACCCCTCCACTTT. As protein: CASTSSSYNSPLHF.

V and J are TRBV6-5 and TRBJ1-2, with no clear D. The germline V and J ends were trimmed by 0 bases and 7 bases, with 15 bases remaining between them. The germline CDR1 and CDR2 sequences are MNHEY and SVGAGI. The CDR3 runs 15 residues. CDR3 in DNA: TGTGCCAGCAGTTACTCGCCCGACGGATTATTTGGCTACACCTTC. It yields the protein CASSYSPDGLFGYTF.

V gene TRBV19 combines with J gene TRBJ2-7, with D perhaps matching TRBD1 (6 bases). In germline, CDR1 is LNHDA, CDR2 SQIVND (reference sequence). V lost 1 base to trimming and J lost 2 bases, with 6 bases between them. This CDR3 contains 13 residues. This CDR3 is CASSIGTAYEQYF. CDR3 nucleotide sequence: TGTGCCAGTAGTATAGGGACAGCCTACGAGCAGTACTTC.

V usage is TRBV5-8 and J usage is TRBJ2-7, with D possibly called TRBD1 or TRBD2 (5 bases each). Germline V gene data show CDR1 as SGHTS and CDR2 as YDEGEE. The CDR3 runs 14 residues. V was pared by 0 bases and J by 3 bases, with 10 bases between. CDR3 sequence reads: CASSLGQGVYEQYF. The CDR3 nucleotides are TGTGCCAGCAGCTTGGGGCAGGGAGTCTACGAGCAGTACTTC. Using reference TRBV5-8 and TRBJ2-7 for the parts outside the CDR3, the full variable domain is EAGVTQSPTHLIKTRGQQATLRCSPISGHTSVYWYQQALGLGLQFLLWYDEGEERNRGNFPPRFSGRQFPNYSSELNVNALELEDSALYLCASSLGQGVYEQYFGPGTRLTVT.

The chain carries TRBV12-3 or TRBV12-4 and TRBJ2-2, with D unresolved. V was clipped by 6 bases and J by 3 bases, with 5 bases between them. This CDR3 is built from 12 residues. CDR3 region: CASSTYTGELFF. Here the CDR3 DNA reads TGTGCCAGCAGCACCTACACCGGGGAGCTGTTTTTT.

CDR3 bases: TGTGCCAGCAGCCGTCTGACAGGGCTTGGTTCACCCCTCCACTTT. This translates into CASSRLTGLGSPLHF. The chain joins TRBV7-2 to TRBJ1-6; 7 nucleotides align to TRBD1. Germline V lookup: CDR1 SGHTA, CDR2 FQGNSA. V shed 5 bases and J 9 bases; nucleotides not matched to a gene: 10. The CDR3 runs 15 residues.

The gene calls are TRBV6-5 and TRBJ1-6; a weak D match, TRBD1 (6 bases). Deletions cut 2 bases from V and 13 bases from J, with 12 bases between. This CDR3 is 13 amino acids long. Germline V gene data show CDR1 as MNHEY and CDR2 as SVGAGI. CDR3 in amino acids: CASSYDRSHPLHF. CDR3 DNA sequence: TGTGCCAGCAGTTACGACAGGTCTCATCCCCTCCACTTT.

V is TRBV4-2 and J is TRBJ2-2, with D hard to call. Trimming removed 1 base at V and 6 bases at J, with 12 bases between. Looked up from germline, CDR1 is LGHNA and CDR2 is YNFKEQ. The CDR3 is made up of 15 amino acids. The CDR3: CASSQARRVAGELFF. DNA of the CDR3: TGTGCCAGCAGCCAAGCCCGGCGCGTGGCCGGGGAGCTGTTTTTT.

The V call is TRBV12-5, the J call TRBJ2-7; D call uncertain. The CDR3 sequence is 11 residues long. CDR1 is LGHNT and CDR2 is FRNRAP in the germline V gene. The DNA of the CDR3 is TGTGCCGCGCCGTTACGGCACGAGCAGTACTTC. This sequence encodes CAAPLRHEQYF.

The chain joins TRBV11-2 to TRBJ2-6, with D perhaps TRBD2 (7 bases). The CDR3 sequence is 15 residues long. V was cut by 5 bases and J by 4 bases, with 12 bases left in between. The germline gives CDR1 SGHAT, CDR2 FQNNGV. For the CDR3, the DNA is TGTGCCAGCAGCCCTGGGGGGGGCGGGGCCAACGTCCTGACTTTC. This translates into CASSPGGGGANVLTF. Together with reference TRBV11-2 and TRBJ2-6, the CDR3 gives the full variable domain: EAGVAQSPRYKIIEKRQSVAFWCNPISGHATLYWYQQILGQGPKLLIQFQNNGVVDDSQLPKDRFSAERLKGVDSTLKIQPAKLEDSAVYLCASSPGGGGANVLTFGAGSRLTVL.

The V and J genes are TRBV5-1 and TRBJ1-1; D is unresolved. Trimming cost V 4 bases and J 0 bases, with 13 bases left between them. CDR3 size: 15 residues. CDR1 and CDR2 from the germline V gene are SGHRS and YFSETQ. The CDR3 sequence is CASSIGLLMNTEAFF. In DNA form, the CDR3 reads TGCGCCAGCAGCATTGGGCTACTCATGAACACTGAAGCTTTCTTT.

The chain couples TRBV9 to TRBJ2-5, with D possibly being TRBD1 or TRBD2 (6 bases each). The CDR3 is made up of 14 amino acids. V dropped 1 base and J dropped 5 bases, with 12 bases sitting between them. Germline loops: CDR1 SGDLS, CDR2 YYNGEE. The CDR3 sequence: CASSVSGARETQYF. In nucleotides, the CDR3 is TGTGCCAGCAGCGTATCGGGGGCACGGGAGACCCAGTACTTC. Filled out from reference TRBV9 and TRBJ2-5, the complete variable domain reads DSGVTQTPKHLITATGQRVTLRCSPRSGDLSVYWYQQSLDQGLQFLIQYYNGEERAKGNILERFSAQQFPDLHSELNLSSLELGDSALYFCASSVSGARETQYFGPGTRLLVL.

V is TRBV7-2 and J is TRBJ1-2, with TRBD1 as a possible D gene (5 bases). The CDR3 totals 15 residues. Germline CDR1 reads SGHTA; CDR2 reads FQGNSA. V was shortened by 1 base and J by 3 bases, with 12 bases between the two germline ends. CDR3 residues: CASSLEGTEYYGYTF. The CDR3 DNA sequence: TGTGCCAGCAGCTTAGAAGGGACGGAATACTATGGCTACACCTTC.

V is TRBV13 and J is TRBJ2-3, with 8 bases aligning to TRBD1. Germline V lookup: CDR1 PRHDT, CDR2 FYEKMQ (reference sequence). The length of the CDR3 is 15 residues. The junction had 2 bases not matched to a gene; V was cut back by 3 bases and J by 0 bases. CDR3 sequence (DNA): TGTGCCAGCAGCTTGGACAGGGCTAGCACAGATACGCAGTATTTT. Translated, it gives CASSLDRASTDTQYF. Looking up the rest from reference TRBV13 and TRBJ2-3 gives the full variable domain: AAGVIQSPRHLIKEKRETATLKCYPIPRHDTVYWYQQGPGQDPQFLISFYEKMQSDKGSIPDRFSAQQFSDYHSELNMSSLELGDSALYFCASSLDRASTDTQYFGPGTRLTVL.

This clone showed up just once. The V gene is TRBV6-1, the J gene TRBJ1-2; no clear D. Germline CDR1 reads MNHNS; CDR2 reads SASEGT. The V end was cut by 2 bases, the J end by 3 bases, with 7 bases between. This CDR3 is built from 13 residues. CDR3 in DNA: TGTGCCAGCAGTGAATACAGCCACTATGGCTACACCTTC. Translation gives CASSEYSHYGYTF.

The gene calls are TRBV12-3 or TRBV12-4 and TRBJ2-3; D is perhaps TRBD1 (6 bases). Trimming shortened V by 6 bases and J by 4 bases, and 11 bases separated the two germline ends. The CDR3 covers 13 residues. The CDR3 is CASSMGQADTQYF. In DNA form, the CDR3 reads TGTGCCAGCAGCATGGGACAAGCAGATACGCAGTATTTT.

The V gene is TRBV5-4, the J gene TRBJ1-2; 8 bases align to TRBD1. The CDR3 is 16 residues long. With 0 bases clipped from V and 3 bases from J, the junction kept 7 bases outside the gene matches. Germline CDR1 SGHNT, CDR2 YYREEE (reference sequence). The CDR3 DNA reads TGTGCCAGCAGCTTGGAGGGCAGGGGGCTTGACTATGGCTACACCTTC. Protein sequence: CASSLEGRGLDYGYTF.

The table lists this clone with a count of one. The CDR3 DNA follows: TGTGCCAGCAGCTCGTACTCTGGAAACACCATATATTTT. Translated: CASSSYSGNTIYF. V and J are TRBV7-2 and TRBJ1-3; D unresolved. The germline V and J ends were trimmed by 4 bases and 0 bases, with 4 bases remaining between them. This CDR3 is 13 amino acids long. Germline lookup yields CDR1 SGHTA and CDR2 FQGNSA.

CDR3 DNA sequence: TGTGCCAGCAGTGAAGCGGTCAATCAGCCCCAGCATTTT. It is translated as CASSEAVNQPQHF. This chain links TRBV6-1 with TRBJ1-5; no clear D gene. Germline V gene data show CDR1 as MNHNS and CDR2 as SASEGT. Trimming removed 0 bases from V and 3 bases from J, with 3 bases in between. The CDR3 is 13 residues long.

The chain uses TRBV9 and TRBJ2-2; D might be TRBD1 (5 bases). Germline lookup yields CDR1 SGDLS and CDR2 YYNGEE. The CDR3 spans 15 residues. V dropped 4 bases and J dropped 4 bases, with 14 bases sitting between them. The CDR3 loop is CASSPLGHGTGELFF. As DNA, the CDR3 is TGTGCCAGCAGCCCGTTGGGGCATGGCACCGGGGAGCTGTTTTTT.

The chain combines TRBV27 with TRBJ1-4, with TRBD1 matching over 7 bases. V dropped 7 bases and J dropped 5; count of bases not matched to a gene: 22. Germline V gives CDR1 MNHEY, CDR2 SMNVEV (reference sequence). CDR3 length: 19 residues. In DNA, the CDR3 is TGTGCCAGCACCCACCTAGAGGGGGCGGGACAGCAACTCAATGAAAAACTGTTTTTT. The encoded protein is CASTHLEGAGQQLNEKLFF.

The V call is TRBV3-1 (or the pseudogene TRBV3-2), the J call TRBJ1-4; TRBD1 aligns across 8 bases. CDR3 size: 15 residues. Trimming at V came to 4 bases and at J to 8 bases, leaving 9 bases not matched to a gene. Per the germline V gene, CDR1 is LGHDT and CDR2 is YNNKEL (reference sequence). The DNA of the CDR3 is TGTGCCAGCAGCCTGCGACAGGGGAGGGAGGAAAAACTGTTTTTT. This encodes CASSLRQGREEKLFF.

This rearrangement joins TRBV4-2 to TRBJ1-2; no clear D. CDR1 and CDR2 (germline): LGHNA, YNFKEQ. Trimming removed 6 bases at V and 8 bases at J, with 16 bases between. CDR3 length equals 13 residues. The CDR3 DNA follows: TGTGCCAGCAGACTCGACCCAACGGGGGGCTACACCTTC. Its translation is CASRLDPTGGYTF.